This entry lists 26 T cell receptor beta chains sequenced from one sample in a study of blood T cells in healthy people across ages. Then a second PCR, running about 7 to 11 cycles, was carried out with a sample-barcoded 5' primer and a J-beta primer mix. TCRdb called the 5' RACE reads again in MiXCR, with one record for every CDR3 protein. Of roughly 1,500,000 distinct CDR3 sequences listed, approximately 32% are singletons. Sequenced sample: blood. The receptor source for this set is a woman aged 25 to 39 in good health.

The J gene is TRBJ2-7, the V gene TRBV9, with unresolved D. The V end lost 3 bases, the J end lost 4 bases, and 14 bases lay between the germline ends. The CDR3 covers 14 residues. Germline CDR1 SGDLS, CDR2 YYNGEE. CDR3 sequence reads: CASSARGKNYEQYF. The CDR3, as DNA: TGTGCCAGCAGCGCCCGCGGCAAAAATTACGAGCAGTACTTC.

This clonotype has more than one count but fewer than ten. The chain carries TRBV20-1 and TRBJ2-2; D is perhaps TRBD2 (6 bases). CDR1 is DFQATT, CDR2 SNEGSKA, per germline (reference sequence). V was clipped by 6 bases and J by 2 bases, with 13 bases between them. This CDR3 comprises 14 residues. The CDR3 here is CSAGAGANTGELFF. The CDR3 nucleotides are TGCAGTGCGGGAGCGGGTGCTAACACCGGGGAGCTGTTTTTT.

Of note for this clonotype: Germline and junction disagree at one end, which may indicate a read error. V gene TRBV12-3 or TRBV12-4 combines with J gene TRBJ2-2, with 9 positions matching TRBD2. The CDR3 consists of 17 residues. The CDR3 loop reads CASSLGWREGNTGGLFF. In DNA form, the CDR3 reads TGTGCCAGCAGTTTGGGCTGGCGGGAGGGAAACACCGGGGGGCTGTTTTTT.

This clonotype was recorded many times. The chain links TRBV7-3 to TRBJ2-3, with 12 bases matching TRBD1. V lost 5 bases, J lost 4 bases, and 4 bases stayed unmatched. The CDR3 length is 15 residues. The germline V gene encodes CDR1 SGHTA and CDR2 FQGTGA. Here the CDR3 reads CASSPGQGAADTQYF. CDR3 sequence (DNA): TGTGCCAGCAGCCCGGGACAGGGGGCCGCAGATACGCAGTATTTT.

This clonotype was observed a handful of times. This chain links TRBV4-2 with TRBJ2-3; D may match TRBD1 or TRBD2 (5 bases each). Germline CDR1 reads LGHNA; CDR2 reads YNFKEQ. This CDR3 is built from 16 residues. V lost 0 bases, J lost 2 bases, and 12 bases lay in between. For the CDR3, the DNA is TGTGCCAGCAGCCAAGAGGGGACGACGCCCACAGATACGCAGTATTTT. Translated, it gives CASSQEGTTPTDTQYF.

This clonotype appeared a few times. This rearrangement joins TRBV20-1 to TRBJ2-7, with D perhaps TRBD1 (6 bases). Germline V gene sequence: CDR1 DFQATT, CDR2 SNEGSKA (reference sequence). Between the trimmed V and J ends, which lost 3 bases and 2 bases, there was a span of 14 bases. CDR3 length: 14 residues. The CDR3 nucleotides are TGCAGTGCTAGGACCGCAAGGGGGACCTACGAGCAGTACTTC. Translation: CSARTARGTYEQYF.

CDR3: CSAIAVGLGTEAFF. In DNA, the CDR3 is TGCAGTGCTATCGCCGTGGGGTTGGGAACTGAAGCTTTCTTT. This chain uses TRBV20-1 with TRBJ1-1, with D unclear. Per germline, CDR1 DFQATT and CDR2 SNEGSKA (reference sequence). This CDR3 contains 14 residues. V gave up 4 bases and J gave up 5 bases, with 17 bases separating them.

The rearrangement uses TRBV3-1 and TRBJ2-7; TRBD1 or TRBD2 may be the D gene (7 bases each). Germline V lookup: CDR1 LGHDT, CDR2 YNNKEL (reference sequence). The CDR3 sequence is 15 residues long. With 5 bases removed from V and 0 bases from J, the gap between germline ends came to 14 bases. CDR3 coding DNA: TGTGCCAGCAGCTTGCCCAGGGGGGGCTCCTACGAGCAGTACTTC. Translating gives CASSLPRGGSYEQYF.

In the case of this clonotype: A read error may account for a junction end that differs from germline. The CDR3 loop is CAGSEPPSYEQYF. The CDR3, as DNA: TGTGCCGGCAGCGAACCCCCATCCTACGAGCAGTACTTC. The V call is TRBV28, the J call TRBJ2-7, with D uncertain. This CDR3 comprises 13 residues. Germline V CDR1 and CDR2: MDHEN, SYDVKM.

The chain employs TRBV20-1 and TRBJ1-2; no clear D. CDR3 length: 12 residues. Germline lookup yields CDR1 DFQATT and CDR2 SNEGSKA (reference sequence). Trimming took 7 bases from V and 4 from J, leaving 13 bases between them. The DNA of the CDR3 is TGCAGTGTGAAGTTGAGGGCCTATGGCTACACCTTC. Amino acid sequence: CSVKLRAYGYTF.

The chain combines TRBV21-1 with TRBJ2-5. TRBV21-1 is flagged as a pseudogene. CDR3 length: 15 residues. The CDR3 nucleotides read TGTGCCAGCAGCCGACGGCCAAGAGCACGAGAGACCCAGTACTTC. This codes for CASSRRPRARETQYF.

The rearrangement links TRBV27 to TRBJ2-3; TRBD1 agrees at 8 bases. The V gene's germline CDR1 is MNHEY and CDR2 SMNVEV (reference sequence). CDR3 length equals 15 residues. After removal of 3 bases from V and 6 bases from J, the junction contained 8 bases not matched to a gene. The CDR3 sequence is CASSFPGQVIDTQYF. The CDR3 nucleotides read TGTGCCAGCAGTTTCCCGGGACAGGTGATTGATACGCAGTATTTT.

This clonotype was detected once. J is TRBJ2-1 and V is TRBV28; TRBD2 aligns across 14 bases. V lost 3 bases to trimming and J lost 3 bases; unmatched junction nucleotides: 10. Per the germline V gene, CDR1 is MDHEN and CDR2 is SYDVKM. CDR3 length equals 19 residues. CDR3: CASSFRPGLAGVFYNEQFF. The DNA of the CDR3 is TGTGCCAGCAGTTTCCGTCCGGGACTAGCGGGAGTGTTCTACAATGAGCAGTTCTTC.

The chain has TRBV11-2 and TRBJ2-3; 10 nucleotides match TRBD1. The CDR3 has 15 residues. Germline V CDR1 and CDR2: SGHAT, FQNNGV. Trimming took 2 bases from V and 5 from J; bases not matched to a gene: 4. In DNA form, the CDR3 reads TGTGCCAGCAGCTTAAGGGACAGGGGATTAGATACGCAGTATTTT. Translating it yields CASSLRDRGLDTQYF. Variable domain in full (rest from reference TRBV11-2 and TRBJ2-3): EAGVAQSPRYKIIEKRQSVAFWCNPISGHATLYWYQQILGQGPKLLIQFQNNGVVDDSQLPKDRFSAERLKGVDSTLKIQPAKLEDSAVYLCASSLRDRGLDTQYFGPGTRLTVL.

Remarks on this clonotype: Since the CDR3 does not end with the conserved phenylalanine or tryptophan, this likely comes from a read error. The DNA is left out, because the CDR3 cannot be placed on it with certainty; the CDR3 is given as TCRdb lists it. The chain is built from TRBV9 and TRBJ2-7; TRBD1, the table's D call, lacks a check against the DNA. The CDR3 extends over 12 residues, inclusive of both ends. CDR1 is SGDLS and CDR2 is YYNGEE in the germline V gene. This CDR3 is CASSLAAQVPSL.

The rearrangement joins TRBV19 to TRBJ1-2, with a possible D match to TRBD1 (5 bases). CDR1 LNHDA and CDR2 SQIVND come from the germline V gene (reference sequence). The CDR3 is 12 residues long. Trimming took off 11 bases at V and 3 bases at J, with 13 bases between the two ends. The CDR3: CAGWDRDYGYTF. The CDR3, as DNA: TGTGCCGGCTGGGACCGAGACTATGGCTACACCTTC.

CDR3 nucleotide sequence: TGTGCCAGCAGTCCCAGACTGTCTGAAGCTTTCTTT. Translating it yields CASSPRLSEAFF. The chain combines TRBV12-3 or TRBV12-4 with TRBJ1-1; D is unresolved. V was shortened by 5 bases and J by 6 bases, with 10 bases between the two germline ends. This CDR3 is 12 amino acids long.

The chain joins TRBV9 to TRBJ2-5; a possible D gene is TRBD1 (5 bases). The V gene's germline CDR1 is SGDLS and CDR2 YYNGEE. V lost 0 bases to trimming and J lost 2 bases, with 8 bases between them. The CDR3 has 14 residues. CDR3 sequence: CASSVDDRQETQYF. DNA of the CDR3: TGTGCCAGCAGCGTAGACGACAGACAAGAGACCCAGTACTTC.

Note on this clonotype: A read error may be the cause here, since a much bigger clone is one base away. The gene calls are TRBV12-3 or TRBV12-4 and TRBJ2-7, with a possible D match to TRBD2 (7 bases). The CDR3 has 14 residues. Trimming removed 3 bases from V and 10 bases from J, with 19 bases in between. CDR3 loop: CASSFGGGQEAQYF. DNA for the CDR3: TGTGCCAGCAGTTTTGGGGGGGGGCAAGAGGCCCAGTACTTC.

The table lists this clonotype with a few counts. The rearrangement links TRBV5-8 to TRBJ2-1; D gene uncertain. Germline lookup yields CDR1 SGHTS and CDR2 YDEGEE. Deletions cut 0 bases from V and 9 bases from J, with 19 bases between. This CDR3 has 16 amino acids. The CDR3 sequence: CASSLEVAPAVGEQFF. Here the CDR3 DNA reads TGTGCCAGCAGCTTGGAAGTGGCCCCCGCTGTGGGTGAGCAGTTCTTC.

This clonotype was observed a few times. The CDR3 loop is CASSKEGASGNDTDTQYF. DNA of the CDR3: TGTGCCAGCAGCAAAGAGGGGGCTAGCGGGAATGACACAGATACGCAGTATTTT. This chain connects TRBV21-1 to TRBJ2-3; the table's D call of TRBD2 was not tested on the DNA. TRBV21-1 represents a pseudogene. The CDR3 runs 18 residues.

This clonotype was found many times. The CDR3 protein is CASSLEGINIQYF. As DNA, the CDR3 is TGTGCCAGCAGTTTAGAGGGGATAAACATTCAGTACTTC. The chain joins TRBV28 to TRBJ2-4; D is tentatively TRBD1 or TRBD2 (5 bases each). The germline gives CDR1 MDHEN, CDR2 SYDVKM. Trimming removed 2 bases at V and 6 bases at J, with 8 bases between. This CDR3 spans 13 amino acids.

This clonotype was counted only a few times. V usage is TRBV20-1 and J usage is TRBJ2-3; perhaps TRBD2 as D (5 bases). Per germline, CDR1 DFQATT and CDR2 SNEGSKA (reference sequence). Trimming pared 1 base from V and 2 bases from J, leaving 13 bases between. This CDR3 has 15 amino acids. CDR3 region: CSARGRQDVTDTQYF. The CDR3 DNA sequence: TGCAGTGCTAGAGGGAGGCAGGACGTCACAGATACGCAGTATTTT.

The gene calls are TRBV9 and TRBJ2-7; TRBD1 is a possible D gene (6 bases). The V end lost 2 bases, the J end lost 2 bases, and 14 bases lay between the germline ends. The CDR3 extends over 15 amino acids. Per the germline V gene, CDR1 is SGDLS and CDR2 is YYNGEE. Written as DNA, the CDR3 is TGTGCCAGCAGCGTCATGGACAGTTTAGCCTACGAGCAGTACTTC. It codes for CASSVMDSLAYEQYF.

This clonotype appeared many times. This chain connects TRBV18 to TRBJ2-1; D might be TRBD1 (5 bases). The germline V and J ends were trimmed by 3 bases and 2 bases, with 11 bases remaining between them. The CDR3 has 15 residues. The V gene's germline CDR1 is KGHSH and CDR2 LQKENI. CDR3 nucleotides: TGTGCCAGCTCACCCCGACAGCCCCCCTACAATGAGCAGTTCTTC. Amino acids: CASSPRQPPYNEQFF.

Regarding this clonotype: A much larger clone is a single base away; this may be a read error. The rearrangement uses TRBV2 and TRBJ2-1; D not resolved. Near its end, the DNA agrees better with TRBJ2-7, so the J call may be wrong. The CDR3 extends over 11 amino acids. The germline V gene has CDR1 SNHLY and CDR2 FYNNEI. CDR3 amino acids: CASRSYNEQYF. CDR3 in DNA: TGTGCCAGCAGGTCCTACAATGAGCAGTACTTC.